These T cell receptor beta chains were read from a single sample in a study of T cell repertoires in cytomegalovirus infection. One entry per CDR3 protein results from TCRdb running MiXCR on the reads. Among approximately 500,000 distinct CDR3 sequences listed, 16% were seen once. Sequencing was carried out using CD8+ T cells from PBMCs. The receptor source for this set is a human donor in good health (CMV status not recorded). Some clones in this sample may be carry-over from other donors' samples. Each CDR3 is given without its conserved first and last residue.

v_gene: TRBV11-2; j_gene: TRBJ2-1; CDR3aa: ASSFDRGPYNEQF
v_gene: TRBV4-2; j_gene: TRBJ2-1; CDR3aa: ASSQDEIILAGGQVYNEQF
v_gene: TRBV24-1; j_gene: TRBJ2-1; CDR3aa: ATSDLDHSYNEQF
v_gene: TRBV7-9; j_gene: TRBJ2-1; CDR3aa: ASSASGTGYNEQF
v_gene: TRBV6-9; j_gene: TRBJ2-7; CDR3aa: ASPLLRYEQY
v_gene: TRBV28; j_gene: TRBJ2-7; CDR3aa: ASSLRELAVKAYEQY
v_gene: TRBV27; j_gene: TRBJ1-6; CDR3aa: ASSLSPDSQLH
v_gene: TRBV5-6; j_gene: TRBJ2-7; CDR3aa: ASSSRTAHNVDEQY
v_gene: TRBV27; j_gene: TRBJ2-5; CDR3aa: ASSFDGHWETQY
v_gene: TRBV29-1; j_gene: TRBJ2-7; CDR3aa: SVGTEAYEQY
v_gene: TRBV4-1; j_gene: TRBJ1-2; CDR3aa: ASSQGGHGYT
v_gene: TRBV6-5; j_gene: TRBJ2-5; CDR3aa: ASSRLAGEGETQY
v_gene: TRBV19; j_gene: TRBJ1-5; CDR3aa: ASSTSDIRGNQPQH
v_gene: TRBV14; j_gene: TRBJ2-7; CDR3aa: ASSQDYPERGEQY
v_gene: TRBV14; j_gene: TRBJ2-3; CDR3aa: ASSQGQGANTQY
v_gene: TRBV6-1; j_gene: TRBJ2-7; CDR3aa: ATDPRGNEQY
v_gene: TRBV7-9; j_gene: TRBJ1-1; CDR3aa: ASNKRVTEAF
v_gene: TRBV30; j_gene: TRBJ1-5; CDR3aa: AWSVRDNQPQH
v_gene: TRBV11-2; j_gene: TRBJ2-7; CDR3aa: ASSFGQGVGEQY
v_gene: TRBV29-1; j_gene: TRBJ1-2; CDR3aa: SVEGLHGYT
v_gene: TRBV6-5; j_gene: TRBJ1-4; CDR3aa: ASSPAGTGSTNEKLF
v_gene: TRBV27; j_gene: TRBJ2-3; CDR3aa: ASSPRPGLSTDTQY
v_gene: TRBV30; j_gene: TRBJ1-1; CDR3aa: AWKVGTEAF
v_gene: TRBV11-1; j_gene: TRBJ2-7; CDR3aa: ASSLGGLREGLYEQY
v_gene: TRBV20-1; j_gene: TRBJ2-2; CDR3aa: SAGGSGGTNTGELF
v_gene: TRBV10-3; j_gene: TRBJ2-3; CDR3aa: AISAPRVISGGSTDTQY
v_gene: TRBV6-1; j_gene: TRBJ2-7; CDR3aa: ASSKTGAYEQY
v_gene: TRBV27; j_gene: TRBJ2-2; CDR3aa: ASSIYQGAPNTGELF
v_gene: TRBV27; j_gene: TRBJ2-3; CDR3aa: ASSLFGTGYTDTQY
v_gene: TRBV5-1; j_gene: TRBJ2-2; CDR3aa: ASRQGDPNTGELI
v_gene: TRBV7-9; j_gene: TRBJ2-1; CDR3aa: ASSRDRGSYNEQF
v_gene: TRBV29-1; j_gene: TRBJ2-7; CDR3aa: SVEAGGFYEQY
v_gene: TRBV28; j_gene: TRBJ2-7; CDR3aa: ASSSPRDRGSYEQY
v_gene: TRBV2; j_gene: TRBJ1-1; CDR3aa: ASSDKMAF
v_gene: TRBV6-5; j_gene: TRBJ1-2; CDR3aa: ASGGPLVYGYT
v_gene: TRBV6-1; j_gene: TRBJ2-1; CDR3aa: ASGLAPYNEQF
v_gene: TRBV6-5; j_gene: TRBJ1-2; CDR3aa: ASSYVGSRYSNYGYT
v_gene: TRBV10-3; j_gene: TRBJ2-2; CDR3aa: AINHGQGDTGELF
v_gene: TRBV11-2; j_gene: TRBJ2-7; CDR3aa: ASSSNRRGPSYEQY
v_gene: TRBV28; j_gene: TRBJ2-1; CDR3aa: ASSSIAGGGQYNEQF
v_gene: TRBV27; j_gene: TRBJ1-1; CDR3aa: ASSSDGYTEAF
v_gene: TRBV2; j_gene: TRBJ1-1; CDR3aa: ASSPLSGTGTEAF
v_gene: TRBV25-1; j_gene: TRBJ1-2; CDR3aa: ASSESAGDGYT
v_gene: TRBV7-6; j_gene: TRBJ2-7; CDR3aa: ASRLERRGRGHEQY
v_gene: TRBV7-2; j_gene: TRBJ2-1; CDR3aa: ASSRAGGRYNEQF
v_gene: TRBV5-5; j_gene: TRBJ2-7; CDR3aa: ASSLHWTGFYEQY
v_gene: TRBV9; j_gene: TRBJ1-2; CDR3aa: ASSDQQGANYGYT
v_gene: TRBV5-4; j_gene: TRBJ1-1; CDR3aa: ASSLSDEPAF
v_gene: TRBV7-6; j_gene: TRBJ2-3; CDR3aa: ASSSVPKTMTRTDTQY
v_gene: TRBV11-2; j_gene: TRBJ2-7; CDR3aa: ASSPWDLSNRHEQY
v_gene: TRBV2; j_gene: TRBJ2-3; CDR3aa: AAGGSDTQY
v_gene: TRBV14; j_gene: TRBJ2-1; CDR3aa: ASSQDWDPSYNEQF